This T cell receptor (beta chain) was retrieved from a study of blood T cell repertoires in COVID-19. Turning to the study itself: PBMCs, B-cell-depleted T cells, or T cells were the source of the cDNA or gDNA that made up the material.

CDR1 is SGHTA, CDR2 FQGTGA, per germline. Germline trimming cut 5 bases from V and 4 bases from J; bases unmatched to any gene: 5. CDR3 length: 15 amino acids. In the authors' methods: Scientists estimated how many nucleated cells there were by amplifying reference gene primers. Clones were read by immunoSEQ multiplex PCR, and TCRdb kept only the in-frame ones, dropping some. The V and J calls and clone size come from that table; D and trimming were worked out from the DNA. The sample contains 160,000 or so clones, roughly 80% of which appear only once. Sequenced sample: peripheral blood. J is TRBJ2-3 and V is TRBV7-3; 11 bases align to TRBD2. This TCR was sampled from an elderly woman with acute or convalescent COVID-19. CDR3: CASSPMGLAADTQYF. In DNA form, the CDR3 reads TGTGCCAGCAGCCCAATGGGACTAGCGGCAGATACGCAGTATTTT.